This TCR beta chain derives from a study of cytomegalovirus exposure and HLA in healthy donors. Study results and caveats: Among CMV-associated TCR beta chains, most appeared HLA-restricted in a later analysis.

This clone was found a few times. Its antigen is still unknown. The primer mix had 60 Vbeta and 13 Jbeta primers. Produced via immunoSEQ multiplex PCR; TCRdb's table is partial and in-frame only. The sample has about 150,000 clones; less than 10% are singletons. CDR1 is LNHNV, CDR2 YYDKDF, per germline (reference sequence). Trimming removed 0 bases at V and 4 bases at J, with 9 bases between. The CDR3 runs 14 residues. The V call is TRBV15, the J call TRBJ1-1, with no clear D. The sequencing sample was made of PBMCs. The clonotype comes from a male donor in good health and CMV-seronegative. The CDR3: CATSRDRGSTEAFF. The CDR3 DNA reads as TGTGCCACCAGCAGAGATCGAGGGAGCACTGAAGCTTTCTTT.